The 27 T cell receptor beta chains below were found in one sample sequenced in a study of persistence of HIV-infected CD4 T cells. These receptors have no known antigen. Stimulation used around 10 ug/mL lysate from CMV-infected fibroblasts. Sorted nonresponding memory CD4+ T cells were CD40L-negative, CD69-negative, CD45RO-high. The immunoSEQ assay was version 4, run in survey mode. Only in-frame clones appear in the TCRdb table, and some are missing; sequencing was by immunoSEQ multiplex PCR. The table includes 50,000 or so clones, about 81% detected once. This specimen was CD4+ T cells sorted from PBMCs after approximately 20-hour stimulation, taken from a patient who received antiretroviral therapy. The receptor set was obtained from an adult man with HIV who was CMV-seropositive.

This chain uses TRBV29-1 with TRBJ1-2; no clear D. The germline V gene encodes CDR1 SQVTM and CDR2 ANQGSEA. The CDR3 runs to 13 residues. The V end was cut by 2 bases, the J end by 4 bases, with 11 bases between. The CDR3 here is CSVELSAGYGYTF. CDR3 coding DNA: TGCAGCGTTGAACTCTCAGCGGGCTATGGCTACACCTTC.

The chain couples TRBV20-1 to TRBJ1-1, with D perhaps TRBD1 (5 bases). CDR3 length: 14 residues. Germline loops: CDR1 DFQATT, CDR2 SNEGSKA (reference sequence). V was clipped by 4 bases and J by 5 bases, with 17 bases between them. CDR3 nucleotide sequence: TGCAGTGCTATTGAGGCAGGGCCAAAGACTGAAGCTTTCTTT. Translated: CSAIEAGPKTEAFF.

This rearrangement joins TRBV10-3 to TRBJ2-2; no clear D gene. Germline CDR1 ENHRY, CDR2 SYGVKD. V dropped 2 bases and J dropped 1 base, with 5 bases sitting between them. The CDR3 is 14 residues long. The CDR3 region is CAISERENTGELFF. The CDR3 region has the DNA TGTGCCATCAGTGAGAGGGAGAACACCGGGGAGCTGTTTTTT.

The chain is built from TRBV6-5 and TRBJ1-2; 8 nucleotides line up with TRBD1. V was pared by 5 bases and J by 4 bases, with 3 bases of the junction left unmatched. Germline lookup yields CDR1 MNHEY and CDR2 SVGAGI. This CDR3 is built from 13 residues. Written as DNA, the CDR3 is TGTGCCAGCAGTAGGGACAGGACCTATGGCTACACCTTC. Translating it yields CASSRDRTYGYTF.

The rearrangement uses TRBV29-1 and TRBJ1-1; D ambiguous. Germline V gives CDR1 SQVTM, CDR2 ANQGSEA. With 6 bases removed from V and 2 bases from J, the gap between germline ends came to 19 bases. The CDR3 has 15 amino acids. The CDR3 nucleotides are TGCAGCGTGATACGGTCCGAAGTCTCCAACACTGAAGCTTTCTTT. Translation: CSVIRSEVSNTEAFF.

The V and J genes are TRBV27 and TRBJ1-1; D might be TRBD1 (5 bases). CDR1 is MNHEY and CDR2 is SMNVEV in the germline V gene (reference sequence). This CDR3 is built from 15 residues. Trimming left V 4 bases short and J 0 bases short, with 12 bases between. For the CDR3, the DNA is TGTGCCAGCAGTTCGCGGTACAGGATGAACACTGAAGCTTTCTTT. This sequence encodes CASSSRYRMNTEAFF.

V usage is TRBV5-5 and J usage is TRBJ1-2; D perhaps matches TRBD1 (5 bases). The CDR3 sequence is 14 residues long. V lost 0 bases and J 6 bases, leaving 12 bases between the germline ends. Germline CDR1 SGHKS, CDR2 YYEKEE (reference sequence). The CDR3 region is CASSLELGVHGYTF. CDR3 nucleotide sequence: TGTGCCAGCAGCTTGGAATTGGGGGTCCATGGCTACACCTTC. The complete variable domain, with remaining parts taken from reference TRBV5-5 and TRBJ1-2, reads DAGVTQSPTHLIKTRGQQVTLRCSPISGHKSVSWYQQVLGQGPQFIFQYYEKEERGRGNFPDRFSARQFPNYSSELNVNALLLGDSALYLCASSLELGVHGYTFGSGTRLTVV.

The genes are TRBV3-1 (or the pseudogene TRBV3-2) and TRBJ1-4; perhaps TRBD1 as D (6 bases). Germline V gene sequence: CDR1 LGHDT, CDR2 YNNKEL (reference sequence). This CDR3 has 16 residues. Trimming shortened V by 4 bases and J by 0 bases, and 12 bases separated the two germline ends. The CDR3 reads CASSPGTPATNEKLFF. For the CDR3, the DNA is TGTGCCAGCAGCCCAGGGACACCGGCAACTAATGAAAAACTGTTTTTT.

This chain joins TRBV11-1 and TRBJ2-1; D possibly corresponds to TRBD1 (6 bases). The CDR3 is 16 residues long. In germline, CDR1 is SGHAT, CDR2 FQDESV (reference sequence). V gave up 5 bases and J gave up 2 bases, with 16 bases separating them. The CDR3 reads CASSPSQGAAYNEQFF. CDR3 bases: TGTGCCAGCAGCCCATCACAGGGTGCTGCCTACAATGAGCAGTTCTTC.

A single count supports this clone. The CDR3 nucleotides read TGTGCCAGCAGCCCCGGGTCGGCAGCTTCCTACGAGCAGTACTTC. This sequence encodes CASSPGSAASYEQYF. The chain recombines TRBV5-4 with TRBJ2-7; no clear D. CDR1 is SGHNT, CDR2 YYREEE, per germline (reference sequence). This CDR3 is 15 amino acids long. Trimming took off 4 bases at V and 1 base at J, with 15 bases between the two ends.

The chain carries TRBV2 and TRBJ2-4, with 12 nucleotides matching TRBD1. The germline CDR1 and CDR2 sequences are SNHLY and FYNNEI. Unmatched junction bases numbered 10, after V lost 6 bases and J lost 7 bases. CDR3 length: 16 residues. DNA of the CDR3: TGTGCCAGCAGAACCGGGACAGGGGGCTTCGTGAACATTCAGTACTTC. It specifies CASRTGTGGFVNIQYF. Variable domain in full (rest from reference TRBV2 and TRBJ2-4): EPEVTQTPSHQVTQMGQEVILRCVPISNHLYFYWYRQILGQKVEFLVSFYNNEISEKSEIFDDQFSVERPDGSNFTLKIRSTKLEDSAMYFCASRTGTGGFVNIQYFGAGTRLSVL.

The V gene is TRBV28, the J gene TRBJ1-2, with 10 bases identical to TRBD1. Trimming took 4 bases from V and 3 from J; bases not matched to a gene: 5. This CDR3 comprises 15 residues. Germline CDR1 and CDR2: MDHEN and SYDVKM. The CDR3 loop is CASSSGQGEDYGYTF. DNA of the CDR3: TGTGCCAGCAGTTCCGGACAGGGGGAGGACTATGGCTACACCTTC.

DNA of the CDR3: TGTGCCAGCAGTCGAGTTCGGGACAGCAATGAGCAGTTCTTC. This encodes CASSRVRDSNEQFF. The chain carries TRBV6-4 and TRBJ2-1; 7 nucleotides match TRBD1. The germline CDR1 and CDR2 sequences are MRHNA and SNTAGT. After removal of 5 bases from V and 6 bases from J, the junction contained 7 bases not matched to a gene. This CDR3 has 14 residues.

The V call is TRBV27, the J call TRBJ1-1; TRBD1 aligns across 9 bases. Trimming cost V 0 bases and J 4 bases; bases outside gene matches: 12. This CDR3 is 18 amino acids long. Germline V gene data show CDR1 as MNHEY and CDR2 as SMNVEV (reference sequence). The CDR3 spells CASSLSDPIRDRVTEAFF. Here the CDR3 DNA reads TGTGCCAGCAGTTTATCGGACCCCATCCGGGACAGGGTCACTGAAGCTTTCTTT.

The chain recombines TRBV11-1 with TRBJ2-2, with D possibly being TRBD1 (5 bases). Germline V gene sequence: CDR1 SGHAT, CDR2 FQDESV (reference sequence). The V end lost 1 base, the J end lost 1 base, and 7 bases lay between the germline ends. The length of the CDR3 is 15 residues. CDR3 sequence: CASSLVRGNTGELFF. The CDR3, as DNA: TGTGCCAGCAGCTTAGTTAGGGGGAACACCGGGGAGCTGTTTTTT.

This clone was recorded once. The V call is TRBV18, the J call TRBJ2-1; TRBD2 might be the D (6 bases). The CDR3 contains 16 residues. V was cut by 7 bases and J by 4 bases, with 20 bases left in between. The V gene's germline CDR1 is KGHSH and CDR2 LQKENI. The CDR3 sequence: CASYPETGVAYNEQFF. CDR3 coding DNA: TGTGCCAGCTACCCTGAAACGGGGGTGGCATACAATGAGCAGTTCTTC.

The chain links TRBV5-1 to TRBJ1-2; D uncertain. The CDR3 spans 15 residues. Between the trimmed V and J ends, which lost 4 bases and 3 bases, there was a span of 16 bases. Germline-derived CDR1 and CDR2 are SGHRS and YFSETQ. The CDR3: CASSPIWAPDYGYTF. The CDR3 DNA is TGCGCCAGCAGCCCGATCTGGGCCCCTGACTATGGCTACACCTTC.

This clone showed up just a few times. The CDR3 DNA reads as TGTGCCAGCAGTGATCCCCCTAAGGGCTACACCATATATTTT. This codes for CASSDPPKGYTIYF. V usage is TRBV2 and J usage is TRBJ1-3; D uncertain. V was cut by 3 bases and J by 8 bases, with 14 bases left in between. This CDR3 spans 14 amino acids. The V gene's germline CDR1 is SNHLY and CDR2 FYNNEI.

The chain links TRBV9 to TRBJ2-1; D remains unclear. The CDR3 has 12 residues. Trimming took off 2 bases at V and 8 bases at J, with 8 bases between the two ends. Germline lookup yields CDR1 SGDLS and CDR2 YYNGEE. CDR3 residues: CASSVALDEQFF. CDR3 DNA sequence: TGTGCCAGCAGCGTCGCCCTCGATGAGCAGTTCTTC.

This chain connects TRBV14 to TRBJ1-1; D ambiguous. V lost 0 bases to trimming and J lost 10 bases, with 12 bases between them. Germline-derived CDR1 and CDR2 are SGHDN and FVKESK. CDR3 length equals 13 residues. CDR3 loop: CASSQDPGRGAFF. CDR3 nucleotides: TGTGCCAGCAGCCAAGATCCTGGTCGGGGAGCTTTCTTT.

The chain employs TRBV25-1 and TRBJ2-3, with D uncertain. V lost 10 bases and J 4 bases, leaving 21 bases between the germline ends. The CDR3 runs 15 residues. CDR1 MGHDK and CDR2 SYGVNS come from the germline V gene. CDR3 in amino acids: CATSWAAKSPDTQYF. The CDR3 nucleotides read TGTGCCACCTCCTGGGCAGCGAAGAGTCCAGATACGCAGTATTTT.

The V and J genes are TRBV7-2 and TRBJ1-6; 8 nucleotides agree with TRBD1. The junction had 5 bases not matched to a gene; V was cut back by 1 base and J by 9 bases. The CDR3 totals 15 residues. Germline V gene data show CDR1 as SGHTA and CDR2 as FQGNSA. Written as DNA, the CDR3 is TGTGCCAGCAGCTTAGAAACAGGGGGGAGTTCACCCCTCCACTTT. Translation gives CASSLETGGSSPLHF.

This clone has more than one count but fewer than ten. This sequence joins TRBV19 and TRBJ1-3, with TRBD1 matching over 11 bases. The V and J ends lost 3 bases and 4 bases, in that order; junction bases with no gene match: 8. The CDR3 covers 17 residues. CDR1 is LNHDA and CDR2 is SQIVND in the germline V gene (reference sequence). In DNA form, the CDR3 reads TGTGCCAGTAGTATTGGAGGACAGGGGGCGTCAGGAAACACCATATATTTT. It is translated as CASSIGGQGASGNTIYF.

The rearrangement joins TRBV7-9 to TRBJ2-7, with 7 positions matching TRBD2. V lost 8 bases and J lost 5; bases outside the gene matches: 15. Germline assignment: CDR1 SEHNR and CDR2 FQNEAQ (reference sequence). The CDR3 is 15 amino acids. The CDR3 DNA is TGTGCCAGCGGTGGACCCGGGACTACCGTCAACGAGCAGTACTTC. Encoded protein: CASGGPGTTVNEQYF.

The chain combines TRBV18 with TRBJ1-1; no firm D call. CDR3 size: 15 residues. CDR1 and CDR2 from the germline V gene are KGHSH and LQKENI. V gave up 1 base and J gave up 2 bases, with 11 bases separating them. The CDR3 loop reads CASSPRGSDNTEAFF. CDR3 bases: TGTGCCAGCTCACCACGAGGATCGGATAACACTGAAGCTTTCTTT.

A single count supports this clone. The rearrangement uses TRBV7-9 and TRBJ1-1, with D maybe TRBD1 (5 bases). Trimming removed 8 bases at V and 3 bases at J, with 19 bases between. CDR3 length: 15 residues. The V gene's germline CDR1 is SEHNR and CDR2 FQNEAQ (reference sequence). The CDR3 spells CASYLDGWGDTEAFF. CDR3 in DNA: TGTGCCAGCTACTTGGACGGGTGGGGGGACACTGAAGCTTTCTTT. The variable domain in full, completed from reference TRBV7-9 and TRBJ1-1, reads DTGVSQNPRHKITKRGQNVTFRCDPISEHNRLYWYRQTLGQGPEFLTYFQNEAQLEKSRLLSDRFSAERPKGSFSTLEIQRTEQGDSAMYLCASYLDGWGDTEAFFGQGTRLTVV.

This clone has just one count. V usage is TRBV4-1 and J usage is TRBJ1-2; 7 nucleotides align to TRBD1. CDR1 and CDR2 from the germline V gene are MGHRA and YSYEKL. After removal of 2 bases from V and 4 bases from J, the junction contained 1 base not matched to a gene. The length of the CDR3 is 13 residues. This CDR3 reads CASSQQGGYGYTF. CDR3 sequence (DNA): TGCGCCAGCAGCCAACAGGGGGGCTATGGCTACACCTTC.